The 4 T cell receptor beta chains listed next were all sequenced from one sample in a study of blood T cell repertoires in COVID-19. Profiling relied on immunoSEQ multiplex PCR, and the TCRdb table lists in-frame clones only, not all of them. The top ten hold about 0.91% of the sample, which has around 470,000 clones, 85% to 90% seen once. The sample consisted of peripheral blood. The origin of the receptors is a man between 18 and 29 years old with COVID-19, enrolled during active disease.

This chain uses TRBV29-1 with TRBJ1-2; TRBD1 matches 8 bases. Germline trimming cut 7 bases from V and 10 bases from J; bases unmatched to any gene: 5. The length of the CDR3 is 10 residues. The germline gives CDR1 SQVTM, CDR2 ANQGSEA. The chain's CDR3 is CSDYRGDYTF. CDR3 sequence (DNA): TGCAGCGACTACAGGGGGGACTACACCTTC.

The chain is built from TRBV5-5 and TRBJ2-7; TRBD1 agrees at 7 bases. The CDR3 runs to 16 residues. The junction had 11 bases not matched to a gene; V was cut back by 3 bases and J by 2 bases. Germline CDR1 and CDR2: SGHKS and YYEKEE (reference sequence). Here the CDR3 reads CASSSTEDRNPYEQYF. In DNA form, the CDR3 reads TGTGCCAGCAGCTCAACCGAGGACAGGAACCCCTACGAGCAGTACTTC.

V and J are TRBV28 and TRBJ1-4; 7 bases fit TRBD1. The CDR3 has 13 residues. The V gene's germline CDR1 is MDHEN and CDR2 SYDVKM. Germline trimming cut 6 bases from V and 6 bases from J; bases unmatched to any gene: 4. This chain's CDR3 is CASRIQGDEKLFF. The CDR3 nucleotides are TGTGCCAGCAGGATCCAGGGGGATGAAAAACTGTTTTTT.

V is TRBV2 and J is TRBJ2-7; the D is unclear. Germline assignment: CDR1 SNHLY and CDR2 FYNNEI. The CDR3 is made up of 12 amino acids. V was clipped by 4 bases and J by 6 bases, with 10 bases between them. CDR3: CASSVASFEQYF. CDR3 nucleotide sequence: TGTGCCAGCAGTGTAGCAAGCTTCGAGCAGTACTTC.